The 20 T cell receptor beta chains given below trace back to one sample, sequenced in a study of cytomegalovirus exposure and HLA in healthy donors. Vbeta (60) and Jbeta (13) primers were used in the PCR. Only in-frame clones appear in the TCRdb table, and some are missing; sequencing was by immunoSEQ multiplex PCR. Of about 100,000 clones in the sample, approximately 72% are singletons; the top ten hold roughly 15%. The sequenced sample consisted of PBMCs. These receptors all come from a male donor in good health and CMV-seropositive.

In DNA, the CDR3 is TGTGCCAGCTCATTCCGGGACTCCCGACGGACCCAGTACTTC. This codes for CASSFRDSRRTQYF. The chain carries TRBV18 and TRBJ2-5, with D tentatively TRBD2 (6 bases). Trimming stripped 5 bases from V and 7 bases from J, with 17 bases between. The CDR3 extends over 14 amino acids. Germline V gene sequence: CDR1 KGHSH, CDR2 LQKENI.

The chain joins TRBV5-1 to TRBJ2-3, with TRBD2 identical over 8 bases. The germline V gene encodes CDR1 SGHRS and CDR2 YFSETQ. V lost 4 bases, J lost 2 bases, and 9 bases stayed unmatched. The CDR3 runs 16 residues. CDR3 nucleotides: TGCGCCAGCAGCCCCCGGGGTAGCGGGGACACAGATACGCAGTATTTT. This translates into CASSPRGSGDTDTQYF.

V usage is TRBV4-3 and J usage is TRBJ2-3; 7 nucleotides align to TRBD2. The CDR3 has 16 amino acids. Trimming removed 2 bases from V and 2 bases from J; junction bases left unmatched: 7. Germline CDR1 and CDR2: LGHNA and YSLEER. The CDR3, as DNA: TGCGCCAGCAGCCAATTTGGCGGGGGAGACACAGATACGCAGTATTTT. It encodes CASSQFGGGDTDTQYF.

The V call is TRBV4-1, the J call TRBJ2-3; maybe TRBD2 (5 bases). The CDR3 runs to 16 residues. V was trimmed by 4 bases and J by 2 bases, leaving 16 bases between them. Germline V gives CDR1 MGHRA, CDR2 YSYEKL. The CDR3 region has the DNA TGCGCCAGCAGCCGACCCGTGGGAGATCCCACAGATACGCAGTATTTT. This translates into CASSRPVGDPTDTQYF.

As DNA, the CDR3 is TGTGCCAGCAGCCCCGGGGGGGCCCGGGAGACCCAGTACTTC. Residues: CASSPGGARETQYF. The chain combines TRBV5-4 with TRBJ2-5; 8 positions agree with TRBD2. Germline assignment: CDR1 SGHNT and CDR2 YYREEE (reference sequence). Trimming removed 4 bases from V and 5 bases from J; junction bases left unmatched: 7. This CDR3 contains 14 residues.

The chain carries TRBV5-1 and TRBJ1-1; D is unresolved. The germline V gene encodes CDR1 SGHRS and CDR2 YFSETQ. The CDR3 covers 14 residues. Trimming shortened V by 2 bases and J by 1 base, and 9 bases separated the two germline ends. CDR3 in amino acids: CASSLTITNTEAFF. In nucleotides, the CDR3 is TGCGCCAGCAGCTTAACAATAACGAACACTGAAGCTTTCTTT.

The chain recombines TRBV9 with TRBJ1-1; 7 bases fit TRBD1. Germline assignment: CDR1 SGDLS and CDR2 YYNGEE. The V and J ends lost 4 bases and 4 bases, in that order; junction bases with no gene match: 7. The length of the CDR3 is 14 residues. The CDR3: CASSLGQLTTEAFF. Here the CDR3 DNA reads TGTGCCAGCAGCTTGGGACAGCTTACCACTGAAGCTTTCTTT.

This clone showed up just once. The chain is built from TRBV19 and TRBJ1-5; TRBD1 aligns across 7 bases. The ends lost 5 bases at V and 0 bases at J; junction bases unmatched: 7. Germline V lookup: CDR1 LNHDA, CDR2 SQIVND (reference sequence). CDR3 length: 16 amino acids. The CDR3 DNA is TGTGCCAGTAGTCGTCGGGACAGCTATAGCAATCAGCCCCAGCATTTT. Its translation is CASSRRDSYSNQPQHF.

The rearrangement uses TRBV5-1 and TRBJ2-6; 11 positions agree with TRBD1. CDR3 length: 15 amino acids. V dropped 7 bases and J dropped 0; count of bases not matched to a gene: 0. Germline V gene data show CDR1 as SGHRS and CDR2 as YFSETQ. The CDR3 sequence: CASGTGGSGANVLTF. As DNA, the CDR3 is TGCGCCAGCGGGACAGGGGGCTCTGGGGCCAACGTCCTGACTTTC.

This sequence joins TRBV5-1 and TRBJ2-7; D is perhaps TRBD1 (6 bases). Germline lookup yields CDR1 SGHRS and CDR2 YFSETQ. V shed 1 base and J shed 3 bases, with 11 bases lying between them. CDR3 length: 14 residues. For the CDR3, the DNA is TGCGCCAGCAGCTTGCAGGGGCCAAGCTACGAGCAGTACTTC. Its protein is CASSLQGPSYEQYF.

The chain carries TRBV30 and TRBJ2-3, with D uncertain. Germline values: CDR1 GTSNPN, CDR2 SVGIG (reference sequence). The CDR3 is 12 residues long. V was shortened by 0 bases and J by 6 bases, with 7 bases between the two germline ends. The CDR3 coding sequence is TGTGCCTGGAGTGTACGAGATGATACGCAGTATTTT. This translates into CAWSVRDDTQYF.

The rearrangement links TRBV27 to TRBJ2-1, with 7 positions matching TRBD2. CDR3 length: 13 amino acids. The junction had 5 bases not matched to a gene; V was cut back by 8 bases and J by 4 bases. In germline, CDR1 is MNHEY, CDR2 SMNVEV (reference sequence). The CDR3 sequence is CASATSSYNEQFF. The CDR3 DNA reads TGTGCCAGCGCGACTAGCTCATACAATGAGCAGTTCTTC.

The CDR3, as DNA: TGTGCCAGCAGCTTAACGCGGCTAGCCAGGGAGACCCAGTACTTC. Protein product: CASSLTRLARETQYF. This rearrangement joins TRBV7-3 to TRBJ2-5; maybe TRBD2 (5 bases). There are 15 residues in the CDR3. CDR1 and CDR2 from the germline V gene are SGHTA and FQGTGA. Trimming removed 0 bases at V and 5 bases at J, with 13 bases between.

This chain uses TRBV1 with TRBJ2-7; the table's D call of TRBD2 was not tested on the DNA. TRBV1 is listed as a pseudogene. CDR3 size: 14 residues. The CDR3 bases are TGCACCCCACCAAGATTAGCGCCGCACGACGAGCAGTACTTC. This codes for CTPPRLAPHDEQYF.

This clone was detected a few times. This CDR3 is CASSLEGGQGRTQYF. The CDR3 DNA sequence: TGTGCCAGCAGCTTAGAGGGAGGACAGGGAAGGACCCAGTACTTC. The rearrangement links TRBV7-2 to TRBJ2-5, with TRBD1 matching over 8 bases. The V and J ends lost 1 base and 7 bases, in that order; junction bases with no gene match: 8. The CDR3 is 15 residues long. Per the germline V gene, CDR1 is SGHTA and CDR2 is FQGNSA.

The J gene is TRBJ1-5, the V gene TRBV7-9; D uncertain. V dropped 11 bases and J dropped 0 bases, with 14 bases sitting between them. Per germline, CDR1 SEHNR and CDR2 FQNEAQ (reference sequence). The length of the CDR3 is 14 residues. The CDR3 DNA follows: TGTGCCTCCGGCCTAGCCCCTAGCAATCAGCCCCAGCATTTT. Protein product: CASGLAPSNQPQHF.

The rearrangement uses TRBV19 and TRBJ1-5; TRBD1 is a possible D gene (5 bases). This CDR3 is built from 16 residues. V lost 1 base and J lost 8, with 18 bases in between. Germline V gene lookup returns CDR1 LNHDA and CDR2 SQIVND (reference sequence). The CDR3 DNA reads as TGTGCCAGTAGTATAGGGGGGGGGTCCTTCAGGGAGCCCCAGCATTTT. Protein product: CASSIGGGSFREPQHF. Supplemented by reference TRBV19 and TRBJ1-5, the full variable domain reads DGGITQSPKYLFRKEGQNVTLSCEQNLNHDAMYWYRQDPGQGLRLIYYSQIVNDFQKGDIAEGYSVSREKKESFPLTVTSAQKNPTAFYLCASSIGGGSFREPQHFGDGTRLSIL.

The V gene is TRBV9, the J gene TRBJ2-3; 12 nucleotides line up with TRBD1. Germline CDR1 SGDLS, CDR2 YYNGEE. The CDR3 consists of 16 residues. V was pared by 4 bases and J by 3 bases, with 6 bases of the junction left unmatched. The CDR3 loop reads CASSLRGQGATDTQYF. DNA of the CDR3: TGTGCCAGCAGCTTGAGGGGACAGGGGGCAACAGATACGCAGTATTTT.

This chain uses TRBV5-4 with TRBJ2-5; a weak D match, TRBD1 (5 bases). Near its end, the DNA agrees better with TRBJ2-7, so the J call may be wrong. The CDR3 spans 15 residues. Germline CDR1 and CDR2: SGHNT and YYREEE (reference sequence). This chain's CDR3 is CASSLGQLSSYEQYF. In DNA form, the CDR3 reads TGTGCCAGCAGCTTGGGACAGTTGAGCTCCTACGAGCAGTACTTC.

The gene calls are TRBV6-1 and TRBJ1-5, with D possibly TRBD1 on 6 matching bases. The CDR3 consists of 15 residues. Trimming removed 7 bases from V and 7 bases from J, with 20 bases in between. Germline CDR1 MNHNS, CDR2 SASEGT. The CDR3 DNA follows: TGTGCCAGCACCAGAAGTGGGCAGGGGATACAGCCCCAGCATTTT. This encodes CASTRSGQGIQPQHF.